This record looks at one T cell receptor (beta chain) sequence and its context. The antigen remains undetermined. Roughly eleven-patient cohort: some eleven active juvenile idiopathic arthritis patients, 3 polyarticular, 8 oligoarticular. The CDR3 has 17 amino acids. No DNA accompanies this entry. Germline V gives CDR1 LNHDA, CDR2 SQIVND (reference sequence). The data were obtained in a study of synovial regulatory T cells in juvenile arthritis. Study observations and caveats: Synovial Tregs shared more CDR3 sequences with iaTregs than other blood Tregs. Largely private between patients, iaTreg TCR repertoires showed partial overlap with synovial Teff and blood CPL repertoires.

Libraries were prepared by immunoSEQ multiplex PCR; TCRdb keeps only in-frame clonotypes and omits some of them. The sample holds roughly 9,100 clones. V and J are TRBV19 and TRBJ1-1. The specimen sequenced was Treg cells from blood. Subset described: remaining (HLA-DR-negative) circulating blood Treg cells. The TCR sequence derives from a donor aged 2-30 years with juvenile idiopathic arthritis. CDR3 in amino acids: CASSFPEGLFMNTEAFF. Using reference TRBV19 and TRBJ1-1 for the parts outside the CDR3, the full variable domain is DGGITQSPKYLFRKEGQNVTLSCEQNLNHDAMYWYRQDPGQGLRLIYYSQIVNDFQKGDIAEGYSVSREKKESFPLTVTSAQKNPTAFYLCASSFPEGLFMNTEAFFGQGTRLTVV.